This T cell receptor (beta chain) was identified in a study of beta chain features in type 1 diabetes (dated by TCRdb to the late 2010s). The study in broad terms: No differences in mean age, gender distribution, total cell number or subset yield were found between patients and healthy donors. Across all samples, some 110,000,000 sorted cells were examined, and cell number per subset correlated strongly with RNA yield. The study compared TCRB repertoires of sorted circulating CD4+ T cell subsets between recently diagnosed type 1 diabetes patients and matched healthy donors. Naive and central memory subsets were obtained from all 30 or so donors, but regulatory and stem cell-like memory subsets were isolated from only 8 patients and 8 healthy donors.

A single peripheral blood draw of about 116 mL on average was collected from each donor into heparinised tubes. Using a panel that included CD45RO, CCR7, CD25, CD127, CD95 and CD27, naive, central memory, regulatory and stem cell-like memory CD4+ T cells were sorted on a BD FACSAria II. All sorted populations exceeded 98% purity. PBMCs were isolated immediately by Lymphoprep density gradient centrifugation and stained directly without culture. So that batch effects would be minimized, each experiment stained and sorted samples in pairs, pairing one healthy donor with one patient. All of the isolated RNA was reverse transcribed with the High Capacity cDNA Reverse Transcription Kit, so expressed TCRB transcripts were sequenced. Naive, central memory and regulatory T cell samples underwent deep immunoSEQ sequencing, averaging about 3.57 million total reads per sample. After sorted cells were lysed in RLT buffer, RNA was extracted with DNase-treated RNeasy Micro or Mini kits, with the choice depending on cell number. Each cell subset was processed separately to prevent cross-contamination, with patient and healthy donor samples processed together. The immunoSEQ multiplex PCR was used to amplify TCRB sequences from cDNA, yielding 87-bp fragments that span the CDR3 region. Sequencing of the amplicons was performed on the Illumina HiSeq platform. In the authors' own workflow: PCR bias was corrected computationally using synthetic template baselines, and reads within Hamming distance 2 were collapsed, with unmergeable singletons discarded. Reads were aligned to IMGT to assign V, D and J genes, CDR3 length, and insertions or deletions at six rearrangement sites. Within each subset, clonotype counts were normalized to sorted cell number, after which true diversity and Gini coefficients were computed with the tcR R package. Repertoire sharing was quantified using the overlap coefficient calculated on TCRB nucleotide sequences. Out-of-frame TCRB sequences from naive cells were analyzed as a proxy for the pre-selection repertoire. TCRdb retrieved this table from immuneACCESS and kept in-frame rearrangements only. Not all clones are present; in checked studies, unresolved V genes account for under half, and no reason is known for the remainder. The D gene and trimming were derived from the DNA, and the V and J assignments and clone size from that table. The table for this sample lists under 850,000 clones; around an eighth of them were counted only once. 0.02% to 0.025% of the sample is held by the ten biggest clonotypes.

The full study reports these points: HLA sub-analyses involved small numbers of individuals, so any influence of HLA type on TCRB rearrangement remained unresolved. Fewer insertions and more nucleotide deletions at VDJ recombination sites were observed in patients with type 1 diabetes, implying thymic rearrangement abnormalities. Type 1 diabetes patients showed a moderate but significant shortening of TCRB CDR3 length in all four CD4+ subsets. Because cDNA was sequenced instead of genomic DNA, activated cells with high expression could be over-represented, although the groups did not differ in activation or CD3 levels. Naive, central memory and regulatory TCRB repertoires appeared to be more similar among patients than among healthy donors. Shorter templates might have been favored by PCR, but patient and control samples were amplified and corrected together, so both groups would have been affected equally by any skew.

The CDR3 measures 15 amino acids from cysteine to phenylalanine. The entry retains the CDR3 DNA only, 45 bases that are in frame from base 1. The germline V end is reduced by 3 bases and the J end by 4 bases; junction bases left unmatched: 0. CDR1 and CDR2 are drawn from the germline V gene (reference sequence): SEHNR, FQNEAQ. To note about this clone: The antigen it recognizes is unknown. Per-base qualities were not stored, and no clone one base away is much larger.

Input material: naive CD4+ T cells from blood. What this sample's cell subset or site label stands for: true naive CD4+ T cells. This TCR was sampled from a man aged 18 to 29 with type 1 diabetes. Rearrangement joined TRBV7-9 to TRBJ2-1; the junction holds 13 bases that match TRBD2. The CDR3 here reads CASSLTSGGYNEQFF. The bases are TGTGCCAGCAGCTTGACTAGCGGGGGGTACAATGAGCAGTTCTTC.